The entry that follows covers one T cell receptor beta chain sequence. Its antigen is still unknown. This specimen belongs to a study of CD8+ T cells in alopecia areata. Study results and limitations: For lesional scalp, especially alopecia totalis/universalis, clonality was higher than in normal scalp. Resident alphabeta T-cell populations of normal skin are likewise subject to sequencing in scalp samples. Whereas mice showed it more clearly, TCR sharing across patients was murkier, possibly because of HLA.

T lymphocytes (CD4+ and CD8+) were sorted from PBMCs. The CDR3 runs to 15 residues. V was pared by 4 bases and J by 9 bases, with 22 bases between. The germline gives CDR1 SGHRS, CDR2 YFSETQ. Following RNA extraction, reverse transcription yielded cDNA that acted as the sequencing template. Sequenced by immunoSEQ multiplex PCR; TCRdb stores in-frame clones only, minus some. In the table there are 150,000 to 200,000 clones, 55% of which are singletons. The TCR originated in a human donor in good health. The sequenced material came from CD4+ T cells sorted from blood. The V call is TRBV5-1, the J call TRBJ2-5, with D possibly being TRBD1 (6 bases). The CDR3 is CASSTTGTNEKAQYF. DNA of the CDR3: TGCGCCAGCAGCACGACCGGGACAAACGAGAAGGCCCAGTACTTC.